These T cell receptor beta chains were read from a single sample in a study of spatial heterogeneity in lung cancer. TCRdb fed the 5' RACE reads into MiXCR, producing one record per CDR3 protein. The table lists approximately 49,000 distinct CDR3 sequences, less than 6% of them singletons. Material: PBMCs, obtained at surgery. The receptors shown here come from a male donor with early-stage non-small cell lung cancer. The CDR3 runs from the conserved cysteine through the conserved F or W. A D gene is named only where the DNA matches it firmly. Rows give clone size only sometimes, using once, few, many, or a class for an expanded clone.

j_call v_call d_call clone_size cdr3_aa cdr3_nt
TRBJ2-3 TRBV7-9 TRBD2 many CASSLQTSPDTQYF TGTGCCAGCAGCTTGCAGACTAGCCCAGATACGCAGTATTTT
TRBJ1-4 TRBV5-1 - many CASSLGQNPPGNEKLFF TGCGCCAGCAGCTTGGGCCAGAATCCCCCGGGAAATGAAAAACTGTTTTTT
TRBJ1-5 TRBV10-3 TRBD1 many CAISESLTGSQPQHF TGTGCCATCAGTGAGTCGTTGACAGGGAGTCAGCCCCAGCATTTT
TRBJ2-7 TRBV6-5 TRBD1 many CASSYLGQGAGEQYF TGTGCCAGCAGTTACTTGGGACAGGGGGCAGGTGAGCAGTACTTC
TRBJ1-5 TRBV20-1 TRBD1 - CSARVHRDSLYQPQHF TGCAGTGCTAGAGTCCACCGGGACAGTCTTTATCAGCCCCAGCATTTT
TRBJ2-4 TRBV7-2 - few CASSIGQRNIQYF TGTGCCAGCAGCATTGGACAGAGAAACATTCAGTACTTC
TRBJ2-7 TRBV12-3/TRBV12-4 - - CASLDSSSYEQYF TGTGCCAGCTTGGATTCCTCCTCCTACGAGCAGTACTTC
TRBJ1-2 TRBV7-9 - many CASSLAAATGYTF TGTGCCAGCAGCTTAGCAGCGGCTACTGGCTACACCTTC
TRBJ1-1 TRBV6-1 - - CASSERDGMNTEAFF TGTGCCAGCAGTGAAAGGGACGGAATGAACACTGAAGCTTTCTTT
TRBJ1-1 TRBV7-2 - many CASSPLRGYTEAFF TGTGCCAGCAGTCCCCTCCGGGGGTACACTGAAGCTTTCTTT
TRBJ2-7 TRBV6-1 TRBD1 - CASSEGQGLGYEQYF TGTGCCAGCAGTGAGGGACAGGGATTGGGGTACGAGCAGTACTTC
TRBJ2-3 TRBV7-6 TRBD2 many CASSLVASGTDTQYF TGTGCCAGCAGCTTAGTGGCTAGCGGAACAGATACGCAGTATTTT
TRBJ1-2 TRBV28 - many CASSFPYLNYGYTF TGTGCCAGCAGTTTCCCGTACCTGAACTATGGCTACACCTTC
TRBJ2-5 TRBV6-2/TRBV6-3 - many CASSRDLGGETQYF TGTGCCAGCTCCCGGGACTTGGGGGGAGAGACCCAGTACTTC
TRBJ1-4 TRBV28 - - CASSLIRDTGEKLFF TGTGCCAGCAGTTTGATTAGAGACACTGGGGAAAAACTGTTTTTT
TRBJ2-5 TRBV5-1 - few CASSLDKTQYF TGCGCCAGCAGCCTAGATAAGACCCAGTACTTC
TRBJ2-5 TRBV20-1 - many CSAPKGVETQYF TGCAGTGCACCGAAGGGGGTTGAGACCCAGTACTTC